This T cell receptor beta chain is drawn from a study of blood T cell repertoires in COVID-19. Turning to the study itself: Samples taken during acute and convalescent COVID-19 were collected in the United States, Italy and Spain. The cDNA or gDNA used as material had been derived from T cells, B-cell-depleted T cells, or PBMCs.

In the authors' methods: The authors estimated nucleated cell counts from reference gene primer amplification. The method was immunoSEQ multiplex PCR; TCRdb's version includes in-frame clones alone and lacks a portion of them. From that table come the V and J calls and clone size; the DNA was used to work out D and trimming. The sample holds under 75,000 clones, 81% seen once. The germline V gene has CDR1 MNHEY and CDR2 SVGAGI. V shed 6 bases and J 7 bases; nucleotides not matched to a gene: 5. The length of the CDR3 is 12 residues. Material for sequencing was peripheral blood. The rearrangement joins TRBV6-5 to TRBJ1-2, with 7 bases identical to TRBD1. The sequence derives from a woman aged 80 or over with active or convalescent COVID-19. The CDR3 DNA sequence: TGTGCCAGCAGGGCCGGGGACAGTGGCTACACCTTC. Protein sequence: CASRAGDSGYTF.